Listed below are T cell receptor beta chains from one sample, sequenced in a study of blood T cell repertoires in COVID-19. Clones were read by immunoSEQ multiplex PCR, and TCRdb kept only the in-frame ones, dropping some. Counted here are around 70,000 clones, 80% to 90% occurring once; the ten biggest clones make up over 35%. Sequencing used peripheral blood. The source of these receptors is a man between 65 and 79 years old with acute or convalescent COVID-19. Each CDR3 is given with its conserved first and last residue. The D gene is left open where the match is weak. Size tells how often a clone was seen (once, few, many) or the class of an expanded clone, and some rows leave it out.

D gene	J gene	V gene	clone size	CDR3 protein	CDR3 DNA
NA	TRBJ1-2	TRBV6-5	NA	CASSYWEGNYGYTF	TGTGCCAGCAGTTACTGGGAGGGTAACTATGGCTACACCTTC
NA	TRBJ1-1	TRBV9	few	CASSVGGINTEAFF	TGTGCCAGCAGCGTAGGAGGGATCAACACTGAAGCTTTCTTT
TRBD2	TRBJ2-7	TRBV28	NA	CASSLTSGSYEQYF	TGTGCCAGCAGTCTGACTAGCGGGAGCTACGAGCAGTACTTC
NA	TRBJ1-3	TRBV19	many	CASVRGNSGNTIYF	TGTGCCAGTGTGCGGGGGAACTCTGGAAACACCATATATTTT
NA	TRBJ1-3	TRBV2	NA	CASSEARGGGNTIYF	TGTGCCAGCAGTGAAGCGCGAGGGGGTGGAAACACCATATATTTT
NA	TRBJ1-1	TRBV5-1	NA	CASSPEGNTEAFF	TGCGCCAGCAGCCCCGAGGGAAACACTGAAGCTTTCTTT
NA	TRBJ1-2	TRBV30	NA	CAWSRDKPNGYTF	TGTGCCTGGAGTCGCGATAAACCGAATGGCTACACCTTC
NA	TRBJ1-5	TRBV19	NA	CAGSKTGNSNQPQHF	TGTGCCGGGTCAAAAACAGGGAATAGCAATCAGCCCCAGCATTTT
TRBD1	TRBJ1-2	TRBV30	NA	CAWRAGGQFNYGYTF	TGTGCCTGGAGGGCGGGGGGACAGTTTAACTATGGCTACACCTTC
TRBD1	TRBJ2-7	TRBV5-8	NA	CASSVGQRSRRGYEQYF	TGTGCCAGCAGCGTGGGACAGCGAAGCCGAAGGGGGTACGAGCAGTACTTC
NA	TRBJ1-2	TRBV6-5	few	CASTPPRADYGYTF	TGTGCCAGCACCCCCCCGAGGGCGGACTATGGCTACACCTTC
TRBD1	TRBJ2-3	TRBV5-1	NA	CASSPTGQGVTDTQYF	TGCGCCAGCAGCCCCACTGGACAGGGGGTAACAGATACGCAGTATTTT
TRBD2	TRBJ2-3	TRBV7-6	NA	CASSLEVASGNGGADTQYF	TGTGCCAGCAGCTTAGAGGTCGCTAGCGGGAACGGGGGAGCAGATACGCAGTATTTT
TRBD1	TRBJ1-6	TRBV7-8	NA	CASRSTGEASPLHF	TGTGCCAGCAGGTCGACAGGGGAAGCTTCACCCCTCCACTTT
NA	TRBJ2-3	TRBV14	NA	CASSLGLLEADTQYF	TGTGCCAGCAGCCTGGGACTGTTGGAAGCAGATACGCAGTATTTT
NA	TRBJ1-4	TRBV19	NA	CASSQGQINEKLFF	TGTGCCAGTAGTCAAGGACAGATTAATGAAAAACTGTTTTTT
NA	TRBJ2-5	TRBV7-8	NA	CASSPPRVETQYF	TGTGCCAGCAGCCCCCCCAGGGTTGAGACCCAGTACTTC
NA	TRBJ2-2	TRBV6-4	NA	CASSNRGTGELFF	TGTGCCAGCAGTAATCGGGGGACCGGGGAGCTGTTTTTT
TRBD1	TRBJ1-4	TRBV27	NA	CASSLSGTGYPTNEKLFF	TGTGCCAGCAGTTTATCCGGGACAGGGTACCCAACTAATGAAAAACTGTTTTTT
TRBD1	TRBJ1-4	TRBV2	few	CASSLDRGREKLFF	TGTGCCAGCAGTCTAGACAGGGGGCGAGAAAAACTGTTTTTT
TRBD1	TRBJ2-7	TRBV9	once	CASSEGQGSSYEQYF	TGTGCCAGCAGCGAGGGACAGGGGAGTAGTTACGAGCAGTACTTC
NA	TRBJ2-7	TRBV2	few	CASSRLNSESEQYF	TGTGCCAGCAGTCGTCTTAACTCTGAAAGCGAGCAGTACTTC
NA	TRBJ2-1	TRBV2	few	CASSIYQVYSYNEQFF	TGTGCCAGCAGCATCTATCAGGTTTATTCCTACAATGAGCAGTTCTTC
NA	TRBJ2-2	TRBV7-2	NA	CASSLSLGGELFF	TGTGCCAGCAGCTTATCCCTCGGCGGGGAGCTGTTTTTT
NA	TRBJ2-5	TRBV18	few	CASSPSVGGETQYF	TGTGCCAGCTCACCCTCTGTGGGGGGAGAGACCCAGTACTTC
TRBD2	TRBJ2-1	TRBV7-7	NA	CASSSPLAGPGVYNEQFF	TGTGCTAGCAGCTCACCGCTAGCGGGGCCAGGTGTGTACAATGAGCAGTTCTTC
NA	TRBJ1-2	TRBV5-1	once	CASSPDSTPGFGYTF	TGCGCCAGCAGCCCGGACAGCACCCCGGGGTTTGGCTACACCTTC
NA	TRBJ1-2	TRBV9	NA	CASSVSRANYGYTF	TGTGCCAGCAGCGTAAGCAGGGCTAACTATGGCTACACCTTC
TRBD2	TRBJ2-2	TRBV14	few	CASSLLAGGHTGELFF	TGTGCCAGCAGCCTCCTAGCGGGAGGGCACACCGGGGAGCTGTTTTTT
NA	TRBJ1-1	TRBV11-2	NA	CASSRQALNTEAFF	TGTGCCAGCAGCCGACAGGCCCTGAACACTGAAGCTTTCTTT
TRBD1	TRBJ1-2	TRBV7-8	NA	CASSLSRDRVAGYTF	TGTGCCAGCAGCTTAAGCCGGGACAGGGTCGCTGGCTACACCTTC
NA	TRBJ1-5	TRBV2	NA	CASSADSQPQHF	TGTGCCAGCAGTGCGGACAGTCAGCCCCAGCATTTT
NA	TRBJ1-1	TRBV3-1/TRBV3-2	NA	CASSQTGFSGTEAFF	TGTGCCAGCAGCCAGACCGGGTTCTCGGGCACTGAAGCTTTCTTT
NA	TRBJ2-7	TRBV5-1	NA	CASSYTGYEQYF	TGCGCCAGCAGCTATACAGGGTACGAGCAGTACTTC
NA	TRBJ2-7	TRBV14	NA	CASSQINEQYF	TGTGCCAGCAGCCAAATCAACGAGCAGTACTTC
NA	TRBJ1-1	TRBV5-1	NA	CASSQQGGKTEAFF	TGCGCCAGCAGCCAACAGGGTGGTAAGACTGAAGCTTTCTTT
NA	TRBJ2-3	TRBV7-9	NA	CASSALAGTDTQYF	TGTGCCAGCAGCGCTTTAGCGGGCACAGATACGCAGTATTTT
TRBD1	TRBJ2-7	TRBV7-9	NA	CASSLVQGRGGEQYF	TGTGCCAGCAGCTTAGTACAGGGGAGAGGCGGCGAGCAGTACTTC
TRBD2	TRBJ2-7	TRBV5-1	once	CASSMNAGTSHEQYF	TGCGCCAGCAGCATGAACGCCGGGACTAGCCACGAGCAGTACTTC
TRBD1	TRBJ1-2	TRBV7-2	NA	CASSLTQGAVGGYTF	TGTGCCAGCAGCTTAACTCAGGGGGCTGTTGGGGGCTACACCTTC
NA	TRBJ2-1	TRBV7-2	NA	CASSYADRDTYNEQFF	TGTGCCAGCAGTTATGCGGACAGAGACACCTACAATGAGCAGTTCTTC
TRBD1	TRBJ2-7	TRBV4-3	NA	CASSHGQGFYEQYF	TGCGCCAGCAGCCACGGACAGGGATTCTACGAGCAGTACTTC
NA	TRBJ1-1	TRBV5-1	NA	CASMRDVNTEAFF	TGCGCCAGCATGCGGGACGTGAACACTGAAGCTTTCTTT
TRBD1	TRBJ1-3	TRBV7-6	NA	CASSLGQDRYSGNTIYF	TGTGCCAGCAGCTTAGGACAGGACAGGTACTCTGGAAACACCATATATTTT
NA	TRBJ2-2	TRBV3-1/TRBV3-2	NA	CASSQAGGPGELFF	TGTGCCAGCAGCCAAGCCGGGGGGCCCGGGGAGCTGTTTTTT
NA	TRBJ1-4	TRBV6-5	NA	CASSYSGEGARGKLFF	TGTGCCAGCAGTTACTCGGGAGAAGGGGCGCGGGGAAAACTGTTTTTT
NA	TRBJ1-4	TRBV6-5	once	CASRRDTNEKLFF	TGTGCCAGCAGGAGGGATACTAATGAAAAACTGTTTTTT
NA	TRBJ1-2	TRBV21-1	NA	CASRTRGGYGYTF	TGTGCCAGCCGAACGAGGGGAGGGTATGGCTACACCTTC
TRBD2	TRBJ2-3	TRBV18	NA	CASEGLAGGAGSTDTQYF	TGTGCCAGCGAGGGACTAGCGGGGGGCGCAGGGAGCACAGATACGCAGTATTTT
NA	TRBJ1-1	TRBV16	NA	CASSQRGGDPGEAFF	TGTGCCAGCAGCCAAAGAGGGGGGGACCCCGGTGAAGCTTTCTTT
TRBD1	TRBJ2-1	TRBV27	once	CASSFDRAYTNEQFF	TGTGCCAGCAGTTTCGACAGGGCTTATACCAATGAGCAGTTCTTC
NA	TRBJ2-1	TRBV4-3	NA	CASSPGQGLNNEQFF	TGCGCCAGCAGCCCGGGGCAGGGGCTGAACAATGAGCAGTTCTTC
NA	TRBJ2-2	TRBV7-8	NA	CASSLMSQDRSGELFF	TGTGCCAGCAGCTTAATGTCGCAGGATCGATCCGGGGAGCTGTTTTTT
NA	TRBJ2-1	TRBV18	NA	CASSLGLGDYNEQFF	TGTGCCAGCTCACTTGGACTGGGAGACTACAATGAGCAGTTCTTC
TRBD2	TRBJ2-3	TRBV4-1	NA	CASSPKGRDFNTDTQYF	TGCGCCAGCAGCCCCAAAGGGAGGGATTTCAACACAGATACGCAGTATTTT
NA	TRBJ2-5	TRBV7-2	NA	CASSLMGGQETQYF	TGTGCCAGCAGCTTAATGGGGGGCCAAGAGACCCAGTACTTC
TRBD2	TRBJ2-1	TRBV15	NA	CATSRGASGRPSYNEQFF	TGTGCCACCAGCAGAGGGGCTAGCGGGAGGCCTTCCTACAATGAGCAGTTCTTC